One and the same sample provided the 10 T cell receptor beta chains below, sequenced in a study of T-cell reconstitution after alpha-beta-depleted transplantation in children. Using unique molecular identifiers, the investigators prepared the TCRbeta library. TCRdb re-called the PCR reads through MiXCR, storing one row per CDR3 protein. Among 500,000 to 650,000 distinct CDR3 sequences, roughly 11% were seen once, and the ten largest hold around 15%. Sequenced here: PBMCs, mostly from graft donor cells, sampled 180 days after TCRalphabeta/CD19-depleted stem cell transplant. These receptors came from a female patient aged 2-9 years who had a stem cell transplant for aplastic anemia, so the T cells may come from the graft donor.

This clonotype was seen a few times. The chain combines TRBV4-3 with TRBJ2-2; TRBD1 agrees at 10 bases. Trimming took 8 bases from V and 6 from J; bases not matched to a gene: 3. CDR1 LGHNA and CDR2 YSLEER come from the germline V gene. The CDR3 totals 13 residues. CDR3 in DNA: TGCGCCAGCGGGACAGGGGCTTCCGGGGAGCTGTTTTTT. Amino acids: CASGTGASGELFF.

The chain combines TRBV19 with TRBJ2-5; the D call may be TRBD1 or TRBD2 (5 bases each). From germline, CDR1 is LNHDA and CDR2 SQIVND (reference sequence). V dropped 5 bases and J dropped 2 bases, with 21 bases sitting between them. The CDR3 spans 17 residues. CDR3: CASSPRDGGSLQETQYF. The CDR3 bases are TGTGCCAGTAGTCCTCGGGACGGCGGATCCCTGCAAGAGACCCAGTACTTC.

J is TRBJ1-1 and V is TRBV7-2; no reliable D call. The germline V gene encodes CDR1 SGHTA and CDR2 FQGNSA. The CDR3 length is 14 residues. V was pared by 8 bases and J by 11 bases, with 24 bases between. CDR3 nucleotides: TGTGCCAGCGGCGCTTTTCAGGACTTGACGAGGGCTTTCTTT. Translated, it gives CASGAFQDLTRAFF. Based on the CDR3 plus reference TRBV7-2 and TRBJ1-1, the full variable domain is GAGVSQSPSNKVTEKGKDVELRCDPISGHTALYWYRQSLGQGLEFLIYFQGNSAPDKSGLPSDRFSAERTGGSVSTLTIQRTQQEDSAVYLCASGAFQDLTRAFFGQGTRLTVV.

This clonotype was seen ten or more times. The CDR3 coding sequence is TGTGCCACCAGCAGAGATTTAGCCGGCCCCTACGAGCAGTACTTC. It translates to CATSRDLAGPYEQYF. The chain employs TRBV15 and TRBJ2-7, with unresolved D. Germline V gives CDR1 LNHNV, CDR2 YYDKDF (reference sequence). Trimming shortened V by 0 bases and J by 2 bases, and 11 bases separated the two germline ends. The CDR3 is made up of 15 amino acids.

This clonotype was seen only a few times. The chain couples TRBV14 to TRBJ1-4, with no clear D. The CDR3 runs to 11 residues. The V and J ends lost 4 bases and 11 bases respectively, with 8 bases between them. The germline CDR1 and CDR2 sequences are SGHDN and FVKESK. The CDR3 DNA reads as TGTGCCAGCAGCCCAGGCATCAAACTGTTTTTT. It yields the protein CASSPGIKLFF.

This clonotype showed up just a few times. The V call is TRBV7-2, the J call TRBJ2-1; D gene unclear. Germline CDR1 and CDR2: SGHTA and FQGNSA. Trimming took off 5 bases at V and 2 bases at J, with 16 bases between the two ends. CDR3 length: 16 amino acids. DNA for the CDR3: TGTGCCAGCAGCAAACATGGGGTGGGAACCTACAATGAGCAGTTCTTC. This gives the protein CASSKHGVGTYNEQFF.

The J gene is TRBJ2-7, the V gene TRBV6-5, with 7 bases matching TRBD2. This CDR3 comprises 14 residues. V lost 0 bases, J lost 7 bases, and 6 bases stayed unmatched. Germline V gene sequence: CDR1 MNHEY, CDR2 SVGAGI. This CDR3 is CASSYSGRAGEQYF. CDR3 coding DNA: TGTGCCAGCAGTTACTCGGGGAGGGCTGGGGAGCAGTACTTC.

This clonotype occurred a few times. This CDR3 is CSARDRGLNSPLHF. CDR3 coding DNA: TGCAGTGCTCGCGACAGGGGGCTTAATTCACCCCTCCACTTT. The chain carries TRBV20-1 and TRBJ1-6; TRBD1 aligns across 10 bases. J lost 6 bases, V lost 5 bases, and 4 bases had no gene match. CDR1 DFQATT and CDR2 SNEGSKA come from the germline V gene (reference sequence). The CDR3 is 14 residues long.

This clonotype showed up just a few times. The gene calls are TRBV28 and TRBJ2-7; 10 bases are a match to TRBD2. The J segment lost 6 bases and the V segment lost 3 bases, leaving 2 bases of the junction unmatched. Germline V gives CDR1 MDHEN, CDR2 SYDVKM. The CDR3 contains 13 residues. CDR3 loop: CASSFLAGAEQYF. The CDR3 DNA follows: TGTGCCAGCAGTTTTCTAGCGGGAGCCGAGCAGTACTTC.

This clonotype was observed a few times. This chain uses TRBV24-1 with TRBJ2-3; maybe TRBD1 (6 bases). The length of the CDR3 is 16 residues. CDR1 KGHDR and CDR2 SFDVKD come from the germline V gene. V was trimmed by 5 bases and J by 1 base, leaving 15 bases between them. The CDR3 coding sequence is TGTGCCACCAGTGCCATTAAGGGACAACGCACAGATACGCAGTATTTT. Its translation is CATSAIKGQRTDTQYF.